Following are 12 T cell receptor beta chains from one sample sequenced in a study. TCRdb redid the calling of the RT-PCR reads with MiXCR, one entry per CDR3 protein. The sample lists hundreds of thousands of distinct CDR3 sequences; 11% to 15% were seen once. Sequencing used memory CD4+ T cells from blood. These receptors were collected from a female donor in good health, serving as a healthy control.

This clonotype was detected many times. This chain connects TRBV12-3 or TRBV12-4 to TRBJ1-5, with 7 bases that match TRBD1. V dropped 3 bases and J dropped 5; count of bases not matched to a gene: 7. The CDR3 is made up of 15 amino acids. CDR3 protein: CASSLRQGEDQPQHF. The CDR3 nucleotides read TGTGCCAGCAGTTTGCGTCAGGGGGAAGATCAGCCCCAGCATTTT.

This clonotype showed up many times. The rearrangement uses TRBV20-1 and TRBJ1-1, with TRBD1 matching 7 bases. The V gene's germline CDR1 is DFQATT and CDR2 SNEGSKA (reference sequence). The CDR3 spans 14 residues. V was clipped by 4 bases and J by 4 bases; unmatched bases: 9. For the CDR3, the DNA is TGCAGTGCTAACAAGGTAGGGGGCGGCACTGAAGCTTTCTTT. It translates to CSANKVGGGTEAFF.

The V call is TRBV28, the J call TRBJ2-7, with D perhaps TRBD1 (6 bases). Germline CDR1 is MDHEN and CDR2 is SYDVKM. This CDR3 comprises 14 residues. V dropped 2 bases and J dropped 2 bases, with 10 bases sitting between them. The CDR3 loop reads CASSLQGQTYEQYF. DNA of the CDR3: TGTGCCAGCAGTTTACAAGGACAGACCTACGAGCAGTACTTC.

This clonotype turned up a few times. As DNA, the CDR3 is TGTGCCAGCAGCCCCCTGACAGGCAAGGCTAACTATGGCTACACCTTC. This sequence encodes CASSPLTGKANYGYTF. The genes are TRBV7-9 and TRBJ1-2; weak D call: TRBD1 (6 bases). The V gene's germline CDR1 is SEHNR and CDR2 FQNEAQ (reference sequence). V lost 5 bases and J lost 0, with 16 bases in between. The CDR3 is 16 residues long.

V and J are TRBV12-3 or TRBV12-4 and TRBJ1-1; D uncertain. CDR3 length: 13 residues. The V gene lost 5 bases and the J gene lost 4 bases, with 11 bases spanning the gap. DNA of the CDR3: TGTGCCAGCAGTACCGAGAGGGCCACTGAAGCTTTCTTT. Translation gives CASSTERATEAFF.

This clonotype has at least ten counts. CDR3 sequence reads: CASSLMEEAPLHF. DNA for the CDR3: TGCGCCAGCAGCTTGATGGAGGAAGCACCCCTCCACTTT. The chain couples TRBV5-1 to TRBJ1-6; unclear D gene. The CDR3 has 13 residues. Trimming removed 1 base at V and 11 bases at J, with 10 bases between. Per germline, CDR1 SGHRS and CDR2 YFSETQ.

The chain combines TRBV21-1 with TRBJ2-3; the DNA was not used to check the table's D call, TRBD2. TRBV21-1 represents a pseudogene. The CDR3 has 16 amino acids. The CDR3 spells CASSKEGLAATDTQYF. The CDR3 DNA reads TGTGCCAGCAGCAAAGAAGGACTAGCGGCCACAGATACGCAGTATTTT.

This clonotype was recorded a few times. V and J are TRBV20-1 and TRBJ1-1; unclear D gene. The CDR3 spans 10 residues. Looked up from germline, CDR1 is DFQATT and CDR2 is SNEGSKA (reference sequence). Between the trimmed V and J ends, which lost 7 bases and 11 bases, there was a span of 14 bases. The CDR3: CSGIKREAFF. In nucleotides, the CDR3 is TGCAGTGGAATAAAACGGGAGGCTTTCTTT.

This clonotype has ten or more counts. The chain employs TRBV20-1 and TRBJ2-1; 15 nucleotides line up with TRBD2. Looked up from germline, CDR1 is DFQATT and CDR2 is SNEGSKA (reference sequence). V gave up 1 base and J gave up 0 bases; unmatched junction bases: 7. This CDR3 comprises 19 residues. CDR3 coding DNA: TGCAGTGCTAGAGGGACTAGCGGGAGGGATCTGAGCTCCTACAATGAGCAGTTCTTC. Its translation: CSARGTSGRDLSSYNEQFF.

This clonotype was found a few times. CDR3 nucleotide sequence: TGTGCCAGCAGCCCGGACAGGGGGCATTGGGAGACCCAGTACTTC. It encodes CASSPDRGHWETQYF. The rearrangement uses TRBV12-3 or TRBV12-4 and TRBJ2-5; 11 bases line up with TRBD1. Germline trimming cut 6 bases from V and 5 bases from J; bases unmatched to any gene: 8. This CDR3 spans 15 amino acids.

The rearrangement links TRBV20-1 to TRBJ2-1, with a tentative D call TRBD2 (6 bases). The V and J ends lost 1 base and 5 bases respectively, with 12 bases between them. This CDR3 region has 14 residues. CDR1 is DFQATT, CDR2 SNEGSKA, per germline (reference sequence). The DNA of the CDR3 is TGCAGTGCTAGAGTTAGCGGTAGAGACAATGAGCAGTTCTTC. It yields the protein CSARVSGRDNEQFF.

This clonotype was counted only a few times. The CDR3: CSARAINGYTF. The CDR3 region has the DNA TGCAGTGCTAGAGCCATTAATGGCTACACCTTC. The chain has TRBV20-1 and TRBJ1-2; no firm D call. CDR1 and CDR2 from the germline V gene are DFQATT and SNEGSKA (reference sequence). This CDR3 is built from 11 residues. With 1 base removed from V and 6 bases from J, the gap between germline ends came to 6 bases.